This T cell receptor beta chain was recovered during a study of post-analysis software for immune sequencing data. Each TCR beta cDNA library carried unique molecular identifiers. MiXCR, applied by TCRdb to the PCR reads, yields one record per CDR3 protein. The sample gives roughly 650,000 distinct CDR3 sequences, around 60% of which show up once; over 9% is in the top ten. This clonotype was observed a few times. The sequenced sample was blood. The receptor was isolated from a girl aged 2-10 years with multiple sclerosis.

The DNA for the CDR3 is TGTGCCAGCAGCTACGGGACAGGGATTATGGATGAGCAGTTCTTC. It encodes CASSYGTGIMDEQFF. J is TRBJ2-1 and V is TRBV7-3, with 9 bases that match TRBD1. V lost 4 bases and J lost 8; bases outside the gene matches: 9. The CDR3 sequence is 15 residues long. Germline CDR1 is SGHTA and CDR2 is FQGTGA.